The 23 T cell receptor beta chains listed next were all sequenced from one sample in a study of identical twins. TCRdb passed the 5' RACE reads through MiXCR, listing each CDR3 protein once. Here the sample spans more than 1.5 million distinct CDR3 sequences, about 32% being singletons. The sequenced material came from cord blood. Receptor source: a newborn girl in good health.

The chain employs TRBV27 and TRBJ2-1; 7 positions match TRBD2. Germline V gene data show CDR1 as MNHEY and CDR2 as SMNVEV (reference sequence). The CDR3 is 14 residues long. With V trimmed by 7 bases and J by 7 bases, 10 bases remained unmatched. CDR3 nucleotide sequence: TGTGCCAGCAAAACCGCACCGGGGGGTAATGAGCAGTTCTTC. It is translated as CASKTAPGGNEQFF.

The gene calls are TRBV25-1 and TRBJ2-3, with 8 positions matching TRBD1. The CDR3 runs to 14 residues. V was pared by 8 bases and J by 2 bases, with 6 bases of the junction left unmatched. In germline, CDR1 is MGHDK, CDR2 SYGVNS. CDR3: CASAPTGDTDTQYF. CDR3 bases: TGTGCCAGCGCCCCGACAGGGGACACAGATACGCAGTATTTT.

The CDR3: CSARELQGNQPQHF. For the CDR3, the DNA is TGCAGTGCTAGAGAGCTACAGGGCAATCAGCCCCAGCATTTT. The chain joins TRBV20-1 to TRBJ1-5, with D maybe TRBD1 (5 bases). The CDR3 runs 14 residues. V lost 0 bases, J lost 2 bases, and 8 bases lay in between. The germline gives CDR1 DFQATT, CDR2 SNEGSKA (reference sequence).

This clonotype has just a few counts. The chain combines TRBV10-3 with TRBJ1-2; unclear D gene. Trimming removed 2 bases at V and 4 bases at J, with 11 bases between. This CDR3 has 14 amino acids. Germline V CDR1 and CDR2: ENHRY, SYGVKD. For the CDR3, the DNA is TGTGCCATCAGTGAGGATCACTCAATCTATGGCTACACCTTC. This codes for CAISEDHSIYGYTF.

To note about this clonotype: This may come from a read error, since a much larger clone is one base off. The rearrangement links TRBV10-3 to TRBJ2-1, with 10 bases lining up with TRBD2. Germline V gene lookup returns CDR1 ENHRY and CDR2 SYGVKD. The CDR3 extends over 14 amino acids. Trimming removed 6 bases from V and 13 bases from J; junction bases left unmatched: 12. The DNA for the CDR3 is TGTGCCATCAGAGCGGGAGGGCCGCGAGAGACCCAGTTCTTC. Protein sequence: CAIRAGGPRETQFF.

This rearrangement joins TRBV9 to TRBJ1-1; tentative D call: TRBD1 (5 bases). Trimming removed 0 bases from V and 1 base from J, with 10 bases in between. CDR1 and CDR2 (germline): SGDLS, YYNGEE. This CDR3 comprises 15 residues. The CDR3 loop is CASSVARAANTEAFF. CDR3 nucleotide sequence: TGTGCCAGCAGCGTAGCCAGGGCGGCGAACACTGAAGCTTTCTTT.

This chain uses TRBV20-1 with TRBJ2-3; D remains unclear. The CDR3 length is 13 residues. Trimming pared 3 bases from V and 1 base from J, leaving 8 bases between. Germline CDR1 reads DFQATT; CDR2 reads SNEGSKA (reference sequence). The DNA for the CDR3 is TGCAGTGCTAGCCACGGGCGCACAGATACGCAGTATTTT. Amino acids: CSASHGRTDTQYF.

This clonotype occurred a few times. CDR3 protein: CASSSKSNRADTQYF. The CDR3, as DNA: TGCGCCAGCAGCTCTAAATCAAACAGGGCAGATACGCAGTATTTT. This sequence joins TRBV5-1 and TRBJ2-3; maybe TRBD1 (6 bases). The ends were cut back, 3 bases at V and 4 bases at J, with 15 bases in the middle. Germline V gene lookup returns CDR1 SGHRS and CDR2 YFSETQ. The CDR3 contains 15 residues.

This clonotype was observed a few times. V usage is TRBV20-1 and J usage is TRBJ1-5; D not resolved. The V gene lost 3 bases and the J gene lost 2 bases, with 8 bases spanning the gap. CDR1 DFQATT and CDR2 SNEGSKA come from the germline V gene (reference sequence). The CDR3 runs 13 residues. The CDR3 DNA reads TGCAGTGCTAGGGCGCATGGCAATCAGCCCCAGCATTTT. Translated: CSARAHGNQPQHF.

The table lists this clonotype with many counts. The CDR3 region has the DNA TGCAGTGCACCTGCAGGGACCCTCCGGGATACGCAGTATTTT. As protein: CSAPAGTLRDTQYF. The V call is TRBV20-1, the J call TRBJ2-3; possibly TRBD1 or TRBD2 for D (5 bases each). CDR1 DFQATT and CDR2 SNEGSKA come from the germline V gene (reference sequence). The CDR3 spans 14 residues. V lost 6 bases and J 6 bases, leaving 19 bases between the germline ends.

The V and J genes are TRBV29-1 and TRBJ2-1; no reliable D call. This CDR3 region has 10 residues. Per germline, CDR1 SQVTM and CDR2 ANQGSEA. V was pared by 4 bases and J by 8 bases, with 6 bases between. CDR3 protein: CSVGGDEQFF. CDR3 bases: TGCAGCGTTGGTGGGGATGAGCAGTTCTTC.

This chain links TRBV5-1 with TRBJ2-1; 10 nucleotides agree with TRBD2. The V and J ends lost 1 base and 2 bases, in that order; junction bases with no gene match: 3. Germline lookup yields CDR1 SGHRS and CDR2 YFSETQ. CDR3 length equals 16 residues. CDR3 protein: CASSLTSGTTYNEQFF. The CDR3 bases are TGCGCCAGCAGCTTGACTAGCGGGACCACCTACAATGAGCAGTTCTTC.

There are a few counts of this clonotype. A much larger clonotype is one base distant, so this may be a read error. This chain connects TRBV29-1 to TRBJ2-1; D is ambiguous. The J call may be wrong; the DNA end is better matched by TRBJ2-7. The CDR3 has 11 residues. Germline values: CDR1 SQVTM, CDR2 ANQGSEA. This CDR3 is CSVETYNEQYF. DNA of the CDR3: TGCAGCGTTGAGACATACAATGAGCAGTACTTC.

The chain recombines TRBV25-1 with TRBJ2-7, with D unclear. This CDR3 region has 12 residues. With 4 bases removed from V and 3 bases from J, the gap between germline ends came to 7 bases. The V gene's germline CDR1 is MGHDK and CDR2 SYGVNS. CDR3 in DNA: TGTGCCAGCAGTGGGGCATTCTACGAGCAGTACTTC. The encoded protein is CASSGAFYEQYF.

The rearrangement joins TRBV11-2 to TRBJ1-6; 7 bases match TRBD1. CDR1 and CDR2 (germline): SGHAT, FQNNGV. Trimming removed 1 base from V and 10 bases from J; junction bases left unmatched: 10. This CDR3 is built from 16 residues. CDR3 protein: CASSLVGGTVFSPLHF. For the CDR3, the DNA is TGTGCCAGCAGCTTAGTAGGGGGGACAGTCTTCTCACCCCTCCACTTT.

This clonotype was seen more than once but under ten times. V gene TRBV9 combines with J gene TRBJ2-5, with 7 positions matching TRBD1. This CDR3 has 14 amino acids. CDR1 SGDLS and CDR2 YYNGEE come from the germline V gene. The ends lost 3 bases at V and 2 bases at J; junction bases unmatched: 4. The chain's CDR3 is CASSATGSQETQYF. For the CDR3, the DNA is TGTGCCAGCAGCGCGACAGGGTCACAAGAGACCCAGTACTTC.

The table lists this clonotype with a few counts. V and J are TRBV5-1 and TRBJ2-7; D remains unclear. This CDR3 region has 14 residues. Trimming removed 0 bases from V and 5 bases from J, with 12 bases in between. Germline V gene sequence: CDR1 SGHRS, CDR2 YFSETQ. CDR3 coding DNA: TGCGCCAGCAGCTTGGAAGGGCCAAGCGACGAGCAGTACTTC. Protein sequence: CASSLEGPSDEQYF. The whole variable domain, filled in from reference TRBV5-1 and TRBJ2-7, reads KAGVTQTPRYLIKTRGQQVTLSCSPISGHRSVSWYQQTPGQGLQFLFEYFSETQRNKGNFPGRFSGRQFSNSRSEMNVSTLELGDSALYLCASSLEGPSDEQYFGPGTRLTVT.

The chain is built from TRBV7-2 and TRBJ2-7; 10 bases align to TRBD2. The CDR3 spans 15 residues. Germline assignment: CDR1 SGHTA and CDR2 FQGNSA. With V trimmed by 2 bases and J by 7 bases, 8 bases remained unmatched. CDR3 protein: CASSLPAGGNNEQYF. DNA of the CDR3: TGTGCCAGCAGCTTACCAGCGGGGGGGAACAATGAGCAGTACTTC.

The chain joins TRBV20-1 to TRBJ2-1, with TRBD2 matching over 8 bases. V was clipped by 3 bases and J by 3 bases; unmatched bases: 7. Germline CDR1 reads DFQATT; CDR2 reads SNEGSKA (reference sequence). This CDR3 has 15 residues. The CDR3 loop reads CSARLTSGGYNEQFF. The CDR3 DNA reads TGCAGTGCTAGGCTCACTAGCGGAGGCTACAATGAGCAGTTCTTC.

The chain carries TRBV9 and TRBJ2-5; D uncertain. Germline CDR1 and CDR2: SGDLS and YYNGEE. Trimming took 0 bases from V and 5 from J, leaving 8 bases between them. The CDR3 is 13 residues long. The DNA for the CDR3 is TGTGCCAGCAGCGTAGGGGGTTGGGAGACCCAGTACTTC. Translation: CASSVGGWETQYF.

This clonotype has more than one count but fewer than ten. This chain uses TRBV5-1 with TRBJ2-1; TRBD2 matches 9 bases. Germline CDR1 SGHRS, CDR2 YFSETQ. Trimming removed 2 bases from V and 0 bases from J; junction bases left unmatched: 15. The CDR3 contains 20 residues. CDR3 loop: CASSLLPGTSPISSYNEQFF. Written as DNA, the CDR3 is TGCGCCAGCAGCTTATTACCCGGGACTAGCCCAATAAGCTCCTACAATGAGCAGTTCTTC.

The chain is built from TRBV11-2 and TRBJ2-7; TRBD1 might be the D (5 bases). CDR3 length equals 13 residues. In germline, CDR1 is SGHAT, CDR2 FQNNGV. Trimming took off 5 bases at V and 1 base at J, with 9 bases between the two ends. This CDR3 is CASSHRLSYEQYF. CDR3 nucleotides: TGTGCCAGCAGCCACAGGCTTTCCTACGAGCAGTACTTC.

The V call is TRBV20-1, the J call TRBJ2-1; 7 positions agree with TRBD2. The germline V gene encodes CDR1 DFQATT and CDR2 SNEGSKA (reference sequence). J was trimmed by 8 bases and V by 0 bases; bases with no gene match: 7. The CDR3 is 14 amino acids. The CDR3 protein is CSAREGGGPYEQFF. CDR3 nucleotides: TGCAGTGCTAGAGAGGGGGGAGGGCCATATGAGCAGTTCTTC.